This T cell receptor beta chain was captured by sequencing in a study of blood T cells in healthy people across ages. The study isolated at least 6 million PBMCs from each sample. V lost 0 bases and J lost 5, with 5 bases in between. The V gene's germline CDR1 is LNHNV and CDR2 YYDKDF (reference sequence). This CDR3 comprises 12 residues. For the second PCR, which ran for about 7 to 11 cycles, a sample-barcoded 5' primer and a J-beta primer mix were used. TCRdb reanalysed the 5' RACE reads using MiXCR and keeps one entry per CDR3 protein. The table includes 600,000 to 800,000 distinct CDR3 sequences, 20% to 25% detected once.

This receptor was taken from a man between 65 and 85 years old in good health. The sequenced sample was blood. This chain links TRBV15 with TRBJ2-7; D is unclear. The CDR3 coding sequence is TGTGCCACCAGCAGAGATAGCCACGAGCAGTACTTC. It codes for CATSRDSHEQYF.